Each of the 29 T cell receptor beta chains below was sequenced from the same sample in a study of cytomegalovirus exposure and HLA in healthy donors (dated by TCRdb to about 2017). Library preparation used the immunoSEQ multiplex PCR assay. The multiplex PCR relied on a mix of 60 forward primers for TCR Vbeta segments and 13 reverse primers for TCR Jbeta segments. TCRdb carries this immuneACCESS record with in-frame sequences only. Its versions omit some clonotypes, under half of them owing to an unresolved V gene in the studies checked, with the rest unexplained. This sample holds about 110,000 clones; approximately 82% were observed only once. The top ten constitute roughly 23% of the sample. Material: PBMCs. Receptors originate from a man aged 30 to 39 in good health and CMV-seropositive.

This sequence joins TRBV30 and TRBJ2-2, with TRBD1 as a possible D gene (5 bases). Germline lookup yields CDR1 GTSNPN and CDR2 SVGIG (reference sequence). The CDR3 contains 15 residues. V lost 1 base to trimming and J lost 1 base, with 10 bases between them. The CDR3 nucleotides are TGTGCCTGGAGTGGGGCAGGGCTGAACACCGGGGAGCTGTTTTTT. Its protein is CAWSGAGLNTGELFF.

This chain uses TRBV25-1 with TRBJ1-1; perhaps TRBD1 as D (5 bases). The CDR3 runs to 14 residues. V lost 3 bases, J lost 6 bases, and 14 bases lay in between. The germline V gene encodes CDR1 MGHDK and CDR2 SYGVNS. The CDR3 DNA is TGTGCCAGCAGTGATTTCGAGGGGAGGGCTGAAGCTTTCTTT. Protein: CASSDFEGRAEAFF.

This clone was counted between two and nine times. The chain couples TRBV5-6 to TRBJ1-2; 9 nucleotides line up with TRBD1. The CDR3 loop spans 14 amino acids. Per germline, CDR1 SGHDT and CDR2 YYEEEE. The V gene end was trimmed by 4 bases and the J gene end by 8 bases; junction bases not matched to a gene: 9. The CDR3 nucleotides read TGTGCCAGCAGCGCACCGGACAGGGGAGGAGGCTACACCTTC. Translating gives CASSAPDRGGGYTF.

The CDR3 DNA reads TGTGCCAGCAGCTTCGCGGGTTTAATAGGCTACACCTTC. Translation gives CASSFAGLIGYTF. The chain is built from TRBV11-3 and TRBJ1-2; D unresolved. The CDR3 has 13 residues. Trimming shortened V by 3 bases and J by 8 bases, and 13 bases separated the two germline ends. CDR1 SGHNT and CDR2 YENEEA come from the germline V gene.

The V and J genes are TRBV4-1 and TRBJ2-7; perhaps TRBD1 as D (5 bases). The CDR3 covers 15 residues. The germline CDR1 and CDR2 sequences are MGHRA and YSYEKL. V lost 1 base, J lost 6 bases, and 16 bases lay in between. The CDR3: CASSQVRRGKAEQYF. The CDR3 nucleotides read TGCGCCAGCAGCCAAGTCCGTAGGGGAAAGGCCGAGCAGTACTTC.

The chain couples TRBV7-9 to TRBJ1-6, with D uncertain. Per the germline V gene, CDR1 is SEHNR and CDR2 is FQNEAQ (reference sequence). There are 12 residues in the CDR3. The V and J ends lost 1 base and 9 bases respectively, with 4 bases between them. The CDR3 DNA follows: TGTGCCAGCAGCTTAGGGAGTTCACCCCTCCACTTT. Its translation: CASSLGSSPLHF.

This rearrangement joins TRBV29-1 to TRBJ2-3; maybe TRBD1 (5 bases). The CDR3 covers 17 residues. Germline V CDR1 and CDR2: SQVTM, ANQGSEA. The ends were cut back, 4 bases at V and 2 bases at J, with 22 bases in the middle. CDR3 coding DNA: TGCAGCGTTGGGCGGTGGACCCTTGGACAAAACACAGATACGCAGTATTTT. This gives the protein CSVGRWTLGQNTDTQYF.

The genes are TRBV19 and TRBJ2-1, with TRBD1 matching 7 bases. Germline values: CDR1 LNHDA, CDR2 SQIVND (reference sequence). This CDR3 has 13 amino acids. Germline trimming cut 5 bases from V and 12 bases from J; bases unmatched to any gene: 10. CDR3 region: CASSPPGQFRQFF. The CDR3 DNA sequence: TGTGCCAGTAGTCCTCCGGGACAGTTCAGGCAGTTCTTC. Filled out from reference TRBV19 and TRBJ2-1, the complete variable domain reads DGGITQSPKYLFRKEGQNVTLSCEQNLNHDAMYWYRQDPGQGLRLIYYSQIVNDFQKGDIAEGYSVSREKKESFPLTVTSAQKNPTAFYLCASSPPGQFRQFFGPGTRLTVL.

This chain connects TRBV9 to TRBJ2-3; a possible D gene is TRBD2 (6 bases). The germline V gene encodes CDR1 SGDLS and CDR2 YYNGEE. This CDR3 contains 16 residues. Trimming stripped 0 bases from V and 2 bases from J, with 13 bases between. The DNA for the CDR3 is TGTGCCAGCAGCGTAGGTGGGGGACTTACCACAGATACGCAGTATTTT. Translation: CASSVGGGLTTDTQYF. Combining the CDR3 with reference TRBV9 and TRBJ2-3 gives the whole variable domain DSGVTQTPKHLITATGQRVTLRCSPRSGDLSVYWYQQSLDQGLQFLIQYYNGEERAKGNILERFSAQQFPDLHSELNLSSLELGDSALYFCASSVGGGLTTDTQYFGPGTRLTVL.

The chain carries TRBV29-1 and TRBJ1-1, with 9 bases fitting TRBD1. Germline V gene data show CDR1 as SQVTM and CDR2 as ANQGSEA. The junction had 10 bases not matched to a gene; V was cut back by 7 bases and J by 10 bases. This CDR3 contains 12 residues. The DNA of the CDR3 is TGCAGCGCTAACCGGGACAGGGATCGAGCTTTCTTT. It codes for CSANRDRDRAFF.

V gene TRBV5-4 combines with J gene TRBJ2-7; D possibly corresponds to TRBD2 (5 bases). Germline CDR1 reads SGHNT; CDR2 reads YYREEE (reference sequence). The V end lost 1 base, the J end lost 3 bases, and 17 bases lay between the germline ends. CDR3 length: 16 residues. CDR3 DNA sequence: TGTGCCAGCAGCTTGTCCGCATCCGGGGATCGCTACGAGCAGTACTTC. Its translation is CASSLSASGDRYEQYF.

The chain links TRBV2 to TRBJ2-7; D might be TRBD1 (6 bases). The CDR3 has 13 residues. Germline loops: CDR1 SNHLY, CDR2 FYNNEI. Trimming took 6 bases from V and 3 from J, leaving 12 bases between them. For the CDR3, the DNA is TGTGCCAGCAGCGAGACAGGCTACTACGAGCAGTACTTC. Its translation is CASSETGYYEQYF. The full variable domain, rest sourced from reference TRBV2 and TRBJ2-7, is EPEVTQTPSHQVTQMGQEVILRCVPISNHLYFYWYRQILGQKVEFLVSFYNNEISEKSEIFDDQFSVERPDGSNFTLKIRSTKLEDSAMYFCASSETGYYEQYFGPGTRLTVT.

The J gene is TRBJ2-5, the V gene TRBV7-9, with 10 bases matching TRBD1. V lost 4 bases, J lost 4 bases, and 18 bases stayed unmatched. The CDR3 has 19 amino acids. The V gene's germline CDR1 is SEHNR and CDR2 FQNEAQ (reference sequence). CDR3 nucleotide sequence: TGTGCCAGCAGCTCAGGCCTATGGACAGGGGGTGAACGGGGAGAGACCCAGTACTTC. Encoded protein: CASSSGLWTGGERGETQYF.

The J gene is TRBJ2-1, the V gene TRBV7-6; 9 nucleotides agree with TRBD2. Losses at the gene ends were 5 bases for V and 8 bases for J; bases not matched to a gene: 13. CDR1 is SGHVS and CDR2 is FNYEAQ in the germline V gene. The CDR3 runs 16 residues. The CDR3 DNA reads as TGTGCCAGCAGCCTAAGATCTAGCGGGATTTATGATGAGCAGTTCTTC. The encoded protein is CASSLRSSGIYDEQFF. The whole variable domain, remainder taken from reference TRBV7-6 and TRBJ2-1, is GAGVSQSPRYKVTKRGQDVALRCDPISGHVSLYWYRQALGQGPEFLTYFNYEAQQDKSGLPNDRFSAERPEGSISTLTIQRTEQRDSAMYRCASSLRSSGIYDEQFFGPGTRLTVL.

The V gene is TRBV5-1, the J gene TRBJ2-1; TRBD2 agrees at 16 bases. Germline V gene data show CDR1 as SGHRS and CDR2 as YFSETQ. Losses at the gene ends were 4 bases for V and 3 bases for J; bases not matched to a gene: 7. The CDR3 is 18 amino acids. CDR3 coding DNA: TGCGCCAGCAGCGGGGGACTAGCGGGAGGGCCGAGCTACAATGAGCAGTTCTTC. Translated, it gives CASSGGLAGGPSYNEQFF.

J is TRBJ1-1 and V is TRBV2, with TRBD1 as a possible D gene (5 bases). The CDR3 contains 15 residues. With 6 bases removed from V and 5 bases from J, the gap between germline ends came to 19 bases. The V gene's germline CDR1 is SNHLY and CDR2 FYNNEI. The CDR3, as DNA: TGTGCCAGCAGACTTGTAGGTGGGGCAGGGACTGAAGCTTTCTTT. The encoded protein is CASRLVGGAGTEAFF.

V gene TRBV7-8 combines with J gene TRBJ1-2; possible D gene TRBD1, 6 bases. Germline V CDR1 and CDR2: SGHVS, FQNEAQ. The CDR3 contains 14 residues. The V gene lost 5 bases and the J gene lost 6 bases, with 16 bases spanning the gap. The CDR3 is CASSLGGGHDGYTF. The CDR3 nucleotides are TGTGCCAGCAGCCTAGGGGGGGGCCACGATGGCTACACCTTC.

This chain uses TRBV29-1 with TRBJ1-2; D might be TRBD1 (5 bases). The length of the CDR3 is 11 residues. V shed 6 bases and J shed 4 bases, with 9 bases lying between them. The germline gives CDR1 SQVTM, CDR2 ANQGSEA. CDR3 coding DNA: TGCAGCGTCTCAGGGTCCTATGGCTACACCTTC. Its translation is CSVSGSYGYTF.

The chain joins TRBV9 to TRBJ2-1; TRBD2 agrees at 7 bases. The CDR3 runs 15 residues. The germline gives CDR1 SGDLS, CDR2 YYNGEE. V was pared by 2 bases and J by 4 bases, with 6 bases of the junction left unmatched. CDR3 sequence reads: CASSVASGKYNEQFF. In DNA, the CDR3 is TGTGCCAGCAGCGTTGCTAGCGGCAAATACAATGAGCAGTTCTTC. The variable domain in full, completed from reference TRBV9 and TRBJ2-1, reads DSGVTQTPKHLITATGQRVTLRCSPRSGDLSVYWYQQSLDQGLQFLIQYYNGEERAKGNILERFSAQQFPDLHSELNLSSLELGDSALYFCASSVASGKYNEQFFGPGTRLTVL.

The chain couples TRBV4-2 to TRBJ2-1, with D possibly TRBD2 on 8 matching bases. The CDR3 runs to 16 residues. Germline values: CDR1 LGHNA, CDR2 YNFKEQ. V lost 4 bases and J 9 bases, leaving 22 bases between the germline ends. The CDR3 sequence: CASSLGTAGEEGEQFF. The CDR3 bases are TGTGCCAGCAGCCTCGGGACAGCGGGGGAGGAAGGTGAGCAGTTCTTC.

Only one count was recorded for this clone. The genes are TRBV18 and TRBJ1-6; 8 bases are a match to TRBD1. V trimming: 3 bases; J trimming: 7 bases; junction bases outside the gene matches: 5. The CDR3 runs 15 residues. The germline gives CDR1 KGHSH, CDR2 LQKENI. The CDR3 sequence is CASSPSTGGNSPLHF. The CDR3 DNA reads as TGTGCCAGCTCACCGAGTACAGGGGGGAATTCACCCCTCCACTTT. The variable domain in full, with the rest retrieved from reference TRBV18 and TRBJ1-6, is NAGVMQNPRHLVRRRGQEARLRCSPMKGHSHVYWYRQLPEEGLKFMVYLQKENIIDESGMPKERFSAEFPKEGPSILRIQQVVRGDSAAYFCASSPSTGGNSPLHFGNGTRLTVT.

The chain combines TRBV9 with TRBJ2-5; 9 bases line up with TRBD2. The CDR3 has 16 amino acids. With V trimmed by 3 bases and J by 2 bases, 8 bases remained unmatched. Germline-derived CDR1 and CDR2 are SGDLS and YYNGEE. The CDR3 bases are TGTGCCAGCAGCGAGCATAGCGGGAGAGGACAAGAGACCCAGTACTTC. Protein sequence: CASSEHSGRGQETQYF. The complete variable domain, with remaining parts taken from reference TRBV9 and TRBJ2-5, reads DSGVTQTPKHLITATGQRVTLRCSPRSGDLSVYWYQQSLDQGLQFLIQYYNGEERAKGNILERFSAQQFPDLHSELNLSSLELGDSALYFCASSEHSGRGQETQYFGPGTRLLVL.

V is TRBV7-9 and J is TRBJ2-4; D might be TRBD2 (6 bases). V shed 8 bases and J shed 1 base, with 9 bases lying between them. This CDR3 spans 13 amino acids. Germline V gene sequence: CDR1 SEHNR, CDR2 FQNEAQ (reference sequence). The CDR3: CASSGVAKNIQYF. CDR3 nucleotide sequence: TGTGCCAGCTCGGGGGTGGCCAAAAACATTCAGTACTTC.

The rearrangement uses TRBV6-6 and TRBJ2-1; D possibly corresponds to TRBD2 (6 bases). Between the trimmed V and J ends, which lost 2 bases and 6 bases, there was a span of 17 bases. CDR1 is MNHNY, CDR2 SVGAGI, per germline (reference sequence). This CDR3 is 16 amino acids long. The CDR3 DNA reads TGTGCCAGCAGTTACCGTTTCTCTACTAGCCGCAATGAGCAGTTCTTC. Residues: CASSYRFSTSRNEQFF.

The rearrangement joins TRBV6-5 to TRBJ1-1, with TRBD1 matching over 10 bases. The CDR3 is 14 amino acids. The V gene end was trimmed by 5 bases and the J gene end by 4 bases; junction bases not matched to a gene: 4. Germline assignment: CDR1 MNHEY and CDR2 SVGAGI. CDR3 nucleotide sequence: TGTGCCAGCAGTCCGGGACAGGGGACCACTGAAGCTTTCTTT. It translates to CASSPGQGTTEAFF.

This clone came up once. The CDR3 DNA follows: TGTGCCAGCACCGACGACAGGGCTGGGGCCAACGTCCTGACTTTC. This encodes CASTDDRAGANVLTF. The chain is built from TRBV9 and TRBJ2-6; TRBD1 aligns across 7 bases. The CDR3 runs to 15 residues. Germline CDR1 and CDR2: SGDLS and YYNGEE. V shed 6 bases and J 2 bases; nucleotides not matched to a gene: 5.

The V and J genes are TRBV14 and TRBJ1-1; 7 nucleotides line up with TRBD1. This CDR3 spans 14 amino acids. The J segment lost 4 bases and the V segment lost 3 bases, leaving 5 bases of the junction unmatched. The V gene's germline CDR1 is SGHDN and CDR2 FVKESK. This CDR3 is CASSQQGVITEAFF. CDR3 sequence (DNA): TGTGCCAGCAGCCAGCAGGGGGTCATCACTGAAGCTTTCTTT.

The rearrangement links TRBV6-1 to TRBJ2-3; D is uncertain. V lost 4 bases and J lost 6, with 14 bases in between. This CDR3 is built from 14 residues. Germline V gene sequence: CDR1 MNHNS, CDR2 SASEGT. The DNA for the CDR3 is TGTGCCAGCAGTGGGTACGGTGGTCGGGATACGCAGTATTTT. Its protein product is CASSGYGGRDTQYF.

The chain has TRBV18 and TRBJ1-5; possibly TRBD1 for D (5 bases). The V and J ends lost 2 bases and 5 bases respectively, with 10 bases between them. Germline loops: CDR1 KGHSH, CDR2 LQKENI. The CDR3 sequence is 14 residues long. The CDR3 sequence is CASSPMTDYQPQHF. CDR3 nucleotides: TGTGCCAGCTCACCAATGACAGATTATCAGCCCCAGCATTTT.